This T cell receptor beta chain was found in a study of T cell responses to AZD1222 COVID-19 vaccine. This CDR3 spans 15 amino acids. Germline CDR1 SGHVS, CDR2 FQNEAQ. Deletions cut 4 bases from V and 1 base from J, with 13 bases between. The method was immunoSEQ multiplex PCR; TCRdb's version includes in-frame clones alone and lacks a portion of them. The sample consists of some 130,000 clones, around 90% of them appearing once. Concerning this clone itself: Its antigen remains unidentified.

Study-level results: Researchers took repertoire samples only after the peak T cell response had come. In a largely white British group with more females than males, clonal diversity was possibly underestimated.

The source of this sequence is an adult in good health. The chain couples TRBV7-8 to TRBJ1-1; maybe TRBD1 (5 bases). The material was peripheral blood, obtained on day 0 of AZD1222 vaccination. The DNA of the CDR3 is TGTGCCAGCAGCTCTCGCAGGGAATCGAACACTGAAGCTTTCTTT. This sequence encodes CASSSRRESNTEAFF.